This TCR beta chain was profiled in a study of regulatory T cells in long-lasting Graves disease. Described time point: newly diagnosed GD, antithyroid drugs for less than 3 months. RNA from PBMCs was the source of the TCR library. Study-wide findings and caveats: Persistent disease showed a preference for TRBV28, TRBJ1-2 and TRBJ2-5. For persistent Graves' patients, TCR diversity was lower than for newly diagnosed ones. Study was limited to peripheral blood, excluding thyroid tissue.

Germline V CDR1 and CDR2: SGDLS, YYNGEE. The CDR3 length is 14 residues. Trimming took off 4 bases at V and 6 bases at J, with 13 bases between the two ends. In this sample, this clonotype turned up a few times. Its target is unknown. To make TCR beta libraries, researchers used iRepertoire HTBI primers and Arm-PCR of CDR3 regions. TCRdb itself ran the multiplex PCR reads through MiXCR, one entry per CDR3 protein. The sample gives about 500,000 distinct CDR3 sequences, about 17% of which show up once; 10% to 15% is in the top ten. The sample also formed part of further work on T cells in Graves' hyperthyroidism and ophthalmopathy.

The chain has TRBV9 and TRBJ1-4; D gene uncertain. Specimen: peripheral blood mononuclear cells (PBMCs), collected at new diagnosis, from a patient treated with antithyroid drugs. The receptor was derived from a middle-aged man with Graves disease. CDR3: CASSLGPSHEKLFF. In DNA form, the CDR3 reads TGTGCCAGCAGCCTTGGGCCCTCTCATGAAAAACTGTTTTTT. The full variable domain, completed using reference TRBV9 and TRBJ1-4, is DSGVTQTPKHLITATGQRVTLRCSPRSGDLSVYWYQQSLDQGLQFLIQYYNGEERAKGNILERFSAQQFPDLHSELNLSSLELGDSALYFCASSLGPSHEKLFFGSGTQLSVL.